The clone carrying this T cell receptor beta chain was seen only a few times. Its antigen is not identified. This sample was taken from a study of post-analysis software for immune sequencing data. Background on the study: Courses of disease covered relapsing-remitting, secondary progressive and progressive-relapsing multiple sclerosis.

With 4 bases removed from V and 0 bases from J, the gap between germline ends came to 13 bases. CDR1 and CDR2 (germline): SEHNR, FQNEAQ (reference sequence). The CDR3 spans 17 residues. Unique molecular identifiers tagged the TCR beta cDNA libraries. T cells numbering roughly 1 to 10 million gave rise to some 520,000 cDNA molecules. Each CDR3 protein is one row after TCRdb ran MiXCR on the PCR reads. Found here are some 190,000 distinct CDR3 sequences, roughly 30% of them singletons; the top ten hold roughly 3.5%. Findings and limits, study-wide: Multiple sclerosis was associated with a significant reduction in normalized Chao1 diversity relative to controls. Included in a set of four or five TRBV segments more frequent in patients than controls were TRBV5-6, TRBV5-1 and TRBV20-1. Batch-matched samples strongly co-clustered by F measure.

The sequence derives from a girl between 2 and 17 years old with multiple sclerosis. This sequence joins TRBV7-9 and TRBJ2-6, with D perhaps TRBD2 (6 bases). The sequenced material came from blood. Here the CDR3 reads CASSSRAGPSGANVLTF. DNA of the CDR3: TGTGCCAGCAGCTCCCGCGCGGGACCCTCTGGGGCCAACGTCCTGACTTTC.